The clone carrying this T cell receptor beta chain was recorded only once. Its specificity is unknown. Primers used in a second PCR of about 6 to 11 cycles were a sample-barcoded 5' primer and a J-beta primer mix. TCRdb recomputed calls from the 5' RACE reads with MiXCR, one row per CDR3 protein. The table shows fewer than 2,000,000 distinct CDR3 sequences, with approximately 40% occurring only once. The V gene's germline CDR1 is SGHRS and CDR2 YFSETQ. The CDR3 extends over 16 amino acids. The trim removed 4 bases at V and 3 bases at J, leaving 13 bases unmatched. This sample is drawn from a study of blood T cells in healthy people across ages. General study results and limits: Samples with more naive T cells showed higher observed beta diversity. Donor CMV infection status was unknown, possibly confounding age-related changes in expanded clonotypes.

Sequencing input: blood. This clonotype originated in a human donor in good health. The chain carries TRBV5-1 and TRBJ2-7, with TRBD1 matching 7 bases. CDR3 sequence: CASSTNPGQTFYEQYF. CDR3 nucleotides: TGCGCCAGCAGCACAAATCCGGGACAGACATTCTACGAGCAGTACTTC. Full variable domain (missing parts from reference TRBV5-1 and TRBJ2-7): KAGVTQTPRYLIKTRGQQVTLSCSPISGHRSVSWYQQTPGQGLQFLFEYFSETQRNKGNFPGRFSGRQFSNSRSEMNVSTLELGDSALYLCASSTNPGQTFYEQYFGPGTRLTVT.